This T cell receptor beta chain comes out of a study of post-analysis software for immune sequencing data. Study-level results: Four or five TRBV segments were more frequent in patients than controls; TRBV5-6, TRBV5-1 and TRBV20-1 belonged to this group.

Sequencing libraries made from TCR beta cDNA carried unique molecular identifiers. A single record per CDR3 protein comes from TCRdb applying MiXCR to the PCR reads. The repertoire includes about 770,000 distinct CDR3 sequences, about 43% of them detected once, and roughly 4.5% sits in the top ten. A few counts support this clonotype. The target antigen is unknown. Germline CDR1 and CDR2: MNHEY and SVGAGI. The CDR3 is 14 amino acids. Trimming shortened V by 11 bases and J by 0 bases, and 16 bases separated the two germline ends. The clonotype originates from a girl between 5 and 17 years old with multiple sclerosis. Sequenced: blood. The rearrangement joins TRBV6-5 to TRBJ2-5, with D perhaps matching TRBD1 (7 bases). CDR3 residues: CAAGGPNHQETQYF. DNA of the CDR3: TGTGCCGCAGGGGGGCCAAACCACCAAGAGACCCAGTACTTC.